The clone carrying this TCR beta chain has only a few counts. Its antigen is undetermined. This CDR3 contains 16 residues. V dropped 8 bases and J dropped 6; count of bases not matched to a gene: 15. Germline V gene lookup returns CDR1 SEHNR and CDR2 FQNEAQ (reference sequence). Two oligonucleotides, mixed equimolar, formed the beta constant-region primer covering TRBC1 and TRBC2. Ligation attached a single-stranded oligonucleotide with a 12-nucleotide UMI and the SP2 primer to the cDNA 3' end. TCRdb used MiXCR to reprocess the UMI-ligation and nested PCR reads, holding one entry per CDR3 protein. This table holds some 150,000 distinct CDR3 sequences, about a sixth found once. This specimen comes from a study of naive and memory T cell subsets. The study's findings and limits: There was no ground truth to check naive and memory subset results. Over 85% of naive TCR sequences appeared only once, unlike memory subsets.

After the first PCR, alpha and beta chain libraries were processed separately. This chain links TRBV7-9 with TRBJ2-1; 8 bases align to TRBD2. The receptor's source is a human donor in good health. Input material: naive CD4+ T cells from blood. CDR3 nucleotide sequence: TGTGCCAGCCGGGGCGTCCCTCGGGAGGGCACCAATGAGCAGTTCTTC. The encoded protein is CASRGVPREGTNEQFF.